This TCR beta chain was identified in a study of molecular identifiers for immune sequencing clone quantification. Study details: Split five ways in replicates, RNA from about 20,000 or 100,000 naive CD8 cells had four portions sequenced.

Naive CD8 T cells were FACS-sorted by CD8+CD4-CCR7+CD45RA+ markers. Points from the study as a whole: Over 98% of effector molecules, but under 1% in naive cells, were held by clones with more than 20 RNA copies.

This clonotype was counted a few times. The antigen is not known. Previously described methods and listed TCR primers were used for bulk TCR libraries. TCRdb recomputed calls from the PCR reads with MiXCR, one row per CDR3 protein. This table has approximately 590,000 distinct CDR3 sequences, 25% appearing once. Germline V gene lookup returns CDR1 SGHRS and CDR2 YFSETQ. This CDR3 contains 13 residues. V gave up 1 base and J gave up 6 bases, with 8 bases separating them. Material: naive CD8+ T cells from blood, with Jurkat cell RNA spiked in. Subset meaning: FACS-sorted CD8+CD4-CCR7+CD45RA+ naive T cells. This clonotype was sampled from a human donor in good health. Some libraries in this study had Jurkat cell RNA spiked in. The chain couples TRBV5-1 to TRBJ2-1, with D possibly matching TRBD1 (5 bases). The CDR3 protein is CASSLWGGNEQFF. CDR3 coding DNA: TGCGCCAGCAGCTTGTGGGGCGGCAATGAGCAGTTCTTC. Drawing the rest from reference TRBV5-1 and TRBJ2-1, the complete variable domain is KAGVTQTPRYLIKTRGQQVTLSCSPISGHRSVSWYQQTPGQGLQFLFEYFSETQRNKGNFPGRFSGRQFSNSRSEMNVSTLELGDSALYLCASSLWGGNEQFFGPGTRLTVL.